This TCR beta chain was found in a study of blood T cells in healthy people across ages. Overall study findings and caveats: Diversity was higher, and naive CD4+ cells more numerous, in long-lived donors than in aged donors.

As concerns this clonotype: Its antigen remains unidentified. At one end, the junction sequence differs from germline, possibly due to a read error.

Primers used in a second PCR of roughly 7 to 12 cycles were a sample-barcoded 5' primer and a J-beta primer mix. TCRdb itself ran the 5' RACE reads through MiXCR, one entry per CDR3 protein. Of 1.5 million to 1.8 million distinct CDR3 sequences listed, roughly 43% are singletons. The CDR3 has 14 residues. Germline CDR1 and CDR2: SGHAT and FQNNGV. This chain links TRBV11-2 with TRBJ2-5, with D perhaps TRBD2 (6 bases). Material for sequencing was blood. This TCR was sampled from a woman between 18 and 29 years old in good health. The CDR3 sequence is CTSSFTSSLETQYF. DNA for the CDR3: TGTACCAGCAGCTTTACTAGCTCCCTAGAGACCCAGTACTTC.